These T cell receptor beta chains were read from a single sample in a study of immune evolution from preneoplasia to lung adenocarcinoma. Using immunoSEQ multiplex PCR, the repertoire was profiled, and TCRdb retains in-frame clones only, with some absent. Of some 5,400 clones detected, around 78% appear once; the ten largest clones hold about 4%. The source material was FFPE minimally invasive lung adenocarcinoma tissue. These receptors originate from a person between 55 and 80 years old with lung adenocarcinoma. Each CDR3 is given with its conserved first and last residue. Each record gives: clone size, D gene, CDR3 length, J gene, V gene, CDR3 DNA, CDR3 protein. D genes are given only for firm matches. Some rows mark clone size as missing; the rest say once, few, many or name a class of expanded clone.

-,-,14,TRBJ1-1,TRBV18,TGTGCCAGCTCACCAGGACAGAGCCACACTGAAGCTTTCTTT,CASSPGQSHTEAFF
-,-,11,TRBJ2-7,TRBV29-1,TGCAGCGTACCTCAAGGGGCAGCGCAGTACTTC,CSVPQGAAQYF
-,-,12,TRBJ1-2,TRBV30,TGTGCCTGGAGTGGGTCAGATAGGGGCTACACCTTC,CAWSGSDRGYTF
-,-,15,TRBJ1-1,TRBV18,TGTGCCAGCTCACCACGGCCGGAAATGAACACTGAAGCTTTCTTT,CASSPRPEMNTEAFF
-,-,14,TRBJ2-3,TRBV6-1,TGTGCCAGCATAGGTTCGAGCAGCACAGATACGCAGTATTTT,CASIGSSSTDTQYF
once,-,12,TRBJ1-2,TRBV6-1,TGTGCCAGCAGTGGCCGGACAGTGGGCTACACCTTC,CASSGRTVGYTF
once,-,11,TRBJ1-1,TRBV5-8,TGTGCCAGCAGCCGTGCGGCTGAAGCTTTCTTT,CASSRAAEAFF
-,-,13,TRBJ2-7,TRBV5-5,TGTGCCAGCAGCTTCGGCAGGACCTACGAGCAGTACTTC,CASSFGRTYEQYF
-,-,15,TRBJ1-2,TRBV14,TGTGCCAGCAGCCAAGTGGCGGGGTCGGGCTATGGCTACACCTTC,CASSQVAGSGYGYTF
-,-,13,TRBJ2-2,TRBV12-5,TGTGCTAGTGCCATTGGAACGGCCGGGGAGCTGTTTTTT,CASAIGTAGELFF
-,TRBD2,16,TRBJ2-5,TRBV19,TGTGCCAGTAGTATAGCAGCTAGCGGGGGACAAGAGACCCAGTACTTC,CASSIAASGGQETQYF
-,TRBD2,12,TRBJ2-7,TRBV7-2,TGTGCCAGCAGCCGGGGGGGATACGAGCAGTACTTC,CASSRGGYEQYF
-,TRBD1,17,TRBJ2-6,TRBV18,TGTGCCAGCTCACGGACAGGGGTATACTCTGGGGCCAACGTCCTGACTTTC,CASSRTGVYSGANVLTF
-,TRBD2,14,TRBJ2-7,TRBV7-9,TGTGCCAGCAGCAAAGCGGGAGGGCCATACGAGCAGTACTTC,CASSKAGGPYEQYF
-,-,15,TRBJ2-7,TRBV6-1,TGTGCCAGCAGTCCTCAGGGGACCGCTCCCTACGAGCAGTACTTC,CASSPQGTAPYEQYF
-,-,13,TRBJ2-7,TRBV6-5,TGTGCCAGCAGTTATGGGCTCTCCTACGAGCAGTACTTC,CASSYGLSYEQYF
few,-,15,TRBJ1-1,TRBV4-1,TGCGCCAGCAGCCAAGATTATGGTAAGGTTACTGAAGCTTTCTTT,CASSQDYGKVTEAFF
-,-,12,TRBJ2-2,TRBV5-5,TGTGCCAGCAGCTTAAACACCGGGGAGCTGTTTTTT,CASSLNTGELFF
-,-,14,TRBJ2-2,TRBV6-1,TGTGCCAGCACTGCTCTAGCGAGAACCGGGGAGCTGTTTTTT,CASTALARTGELFF
-,-,16,TRBJ2-6,TRBV5-6,TGTGCCAGCAGCTTGCCCACAGTCTCTGGGGCCAACGTCCTGACTTTC,CASSLPTVSGANVLTF
-,TRBD1,14,TRBJ1-4,TRBV30,TGTGCCTGGAGTGCCGGGACAGGGAAAGAAAAACTGTTTTTT,CAWSAGTGKEKLFF
-,-,10,TRBJ2-2,TRBV1,TGCACCAGCAGATTCGGGGAGCTGTTTTTT,CTSRFGELFF